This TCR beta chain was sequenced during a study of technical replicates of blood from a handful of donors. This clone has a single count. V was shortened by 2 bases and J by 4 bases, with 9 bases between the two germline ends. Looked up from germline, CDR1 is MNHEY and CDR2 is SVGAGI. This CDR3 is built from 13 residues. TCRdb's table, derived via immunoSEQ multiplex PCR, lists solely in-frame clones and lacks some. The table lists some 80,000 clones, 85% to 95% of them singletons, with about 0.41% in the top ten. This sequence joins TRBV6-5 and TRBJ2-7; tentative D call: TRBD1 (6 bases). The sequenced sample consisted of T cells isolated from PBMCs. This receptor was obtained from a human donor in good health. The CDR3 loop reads CASSYNRVYEQYF. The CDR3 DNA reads TGTGCCAGCAGTTACAACAGGGTGTACGAGCAGTACTTC.